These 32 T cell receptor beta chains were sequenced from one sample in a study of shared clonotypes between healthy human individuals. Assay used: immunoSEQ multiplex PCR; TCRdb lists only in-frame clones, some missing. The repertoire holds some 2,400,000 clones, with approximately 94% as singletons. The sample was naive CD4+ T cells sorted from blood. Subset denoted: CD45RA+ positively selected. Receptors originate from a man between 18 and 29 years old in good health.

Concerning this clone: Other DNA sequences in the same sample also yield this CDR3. The CDR3 protein is CASSGGLAGGQETQYF. The DNA for the CDR3 is TGCGCCAGCAGCGGAGGACTAGCGGGAGGCCAAGAGACCCAGTACTTC. The gene calls are TRBV5-1 and TRBJ2-5, with 14 bases that match TRBD2. From germline, CDR1 is SGHRS and CDR2 YFSETQ. With 4 bases clipped from V and 1 base from J, the junction kept 3 bases outside the gene matches. The CDR3 is 16 residues long.

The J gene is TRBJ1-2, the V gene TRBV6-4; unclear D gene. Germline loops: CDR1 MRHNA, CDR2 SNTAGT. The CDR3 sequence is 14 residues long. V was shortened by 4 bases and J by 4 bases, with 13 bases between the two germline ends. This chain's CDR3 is CASSVTPVGYGYTF. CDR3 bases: TGTGCCAGCAGTGTGACGCCGGTCGGCTATGGCTACACCTTC.

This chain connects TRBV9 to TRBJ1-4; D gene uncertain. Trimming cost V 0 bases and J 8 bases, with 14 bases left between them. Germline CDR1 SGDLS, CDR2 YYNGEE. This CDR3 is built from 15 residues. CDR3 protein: CASSVDGNPTEKLFF. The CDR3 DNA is TGTGCCAGCAGCGTAGACGGGAACCCTACCGAAAAACTGTTTTTT.

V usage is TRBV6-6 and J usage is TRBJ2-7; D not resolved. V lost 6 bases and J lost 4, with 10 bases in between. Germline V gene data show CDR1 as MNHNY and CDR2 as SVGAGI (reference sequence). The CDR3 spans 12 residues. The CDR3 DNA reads TGTGCCAGCAGCCGCATGGAATACGAGCAGTACTTC. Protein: CASSRMEYEQYF.

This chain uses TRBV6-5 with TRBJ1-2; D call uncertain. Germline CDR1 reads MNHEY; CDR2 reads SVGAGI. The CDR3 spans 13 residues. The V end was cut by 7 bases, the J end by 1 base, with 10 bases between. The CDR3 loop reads CASKVYLNYGYTF. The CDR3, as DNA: TGTGCCAGCAAAGTATACCTTAACTATGGCTACACCTTC.

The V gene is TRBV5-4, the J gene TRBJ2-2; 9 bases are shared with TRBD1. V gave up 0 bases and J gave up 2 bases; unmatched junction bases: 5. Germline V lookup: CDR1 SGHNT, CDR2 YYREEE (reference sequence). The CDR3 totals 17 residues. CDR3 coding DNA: TGTGCCAGCAGCTTGGACGGGGGACAGGGTAACACCGGGGAGCTGTTTTTT. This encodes CASSLDGGQGNTGELFF.

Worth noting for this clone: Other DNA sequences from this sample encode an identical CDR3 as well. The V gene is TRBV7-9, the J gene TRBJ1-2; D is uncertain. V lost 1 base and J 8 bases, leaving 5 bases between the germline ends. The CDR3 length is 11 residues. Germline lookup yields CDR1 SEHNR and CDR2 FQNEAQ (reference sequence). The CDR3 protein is CASSLVTGYTF. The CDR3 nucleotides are TGTGCCAGCAGCTTAGTAACCGGCTACACCTTC.

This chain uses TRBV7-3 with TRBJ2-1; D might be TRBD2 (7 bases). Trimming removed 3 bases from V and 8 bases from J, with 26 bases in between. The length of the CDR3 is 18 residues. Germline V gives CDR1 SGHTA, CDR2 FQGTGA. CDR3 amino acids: CASSFWGPTRGGGDEQFF. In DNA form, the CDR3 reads TGTGCCAGCAGCTTCTGGGGCCCGACTAGAGGGGGAGGGGATGAGCAGTTCTTC. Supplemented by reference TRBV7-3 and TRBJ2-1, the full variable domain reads GAGVSQTPSNKVTEKGKYVELRCDPISGHTALYWYRQSLGQGPEFLIYFQGTGAADDSGLPNDRFFAVRPEGSVSTLKIQRTERGDSAVYLCASSFWGPTRGGGDEQFFGPGTRLTVL.

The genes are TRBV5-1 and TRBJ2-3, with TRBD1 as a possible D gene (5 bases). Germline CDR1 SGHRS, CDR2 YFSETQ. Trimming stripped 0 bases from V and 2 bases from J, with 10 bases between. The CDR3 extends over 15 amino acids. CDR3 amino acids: CASSLEVGLTDTQYF. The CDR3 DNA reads TGCGCCAGCAGCTTGGAGGTGGGGCTCACAGATACGCAGTATTTT.

CDR3 amino acids: CASSDGQGGRNQPQHF. In DNA, the CDR3 is TGTGCCAGCAGTGACGGGCAGGGGGGACGCAATCAGCCCCAGCATTTT. V is TRBV25-1 and J is TRBJ1-5, with 7 bases lining up with TRBD1. This CDR3 has 16 residues. Germline CDR1 is MGHDK and CDR2 is SYGVNS. J gave up 2 bases and V 3 bases, and 7 bases lay outside the gene matches.

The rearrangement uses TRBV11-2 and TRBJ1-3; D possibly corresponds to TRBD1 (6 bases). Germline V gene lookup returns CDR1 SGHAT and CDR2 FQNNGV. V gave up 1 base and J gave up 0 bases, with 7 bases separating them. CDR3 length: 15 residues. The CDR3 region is CASSLVDSSGNTIYF. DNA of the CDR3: TGTGCCAGCAGCTTAGTGGACAGCTCTGGAAACACCATATATTTT.

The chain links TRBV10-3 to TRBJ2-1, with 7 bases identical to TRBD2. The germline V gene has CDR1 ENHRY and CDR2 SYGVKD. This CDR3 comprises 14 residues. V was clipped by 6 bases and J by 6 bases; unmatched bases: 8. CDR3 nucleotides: TGTGCCATCAGGGGGGGGTCTGGACTCAATGAGCAGTTCTTC. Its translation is CAIRGGSGLNEQFF.

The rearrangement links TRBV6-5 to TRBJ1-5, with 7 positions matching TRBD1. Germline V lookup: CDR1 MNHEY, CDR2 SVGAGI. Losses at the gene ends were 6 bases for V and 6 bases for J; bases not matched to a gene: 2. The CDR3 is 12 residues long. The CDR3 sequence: CASRGQFQPQHF. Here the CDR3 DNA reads TGTGCCAGCAGGGGACAGTTTCAGCCCCAGCATTTT.

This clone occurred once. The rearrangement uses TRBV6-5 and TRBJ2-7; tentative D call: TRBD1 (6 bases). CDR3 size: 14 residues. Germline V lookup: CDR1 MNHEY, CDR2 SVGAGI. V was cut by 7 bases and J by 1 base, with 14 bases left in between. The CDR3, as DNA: TGTGCCAGCAAGCAACAGGGAGAGTCCTACGAGCAGTACTTC. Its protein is CASKQQGESYEQYF.

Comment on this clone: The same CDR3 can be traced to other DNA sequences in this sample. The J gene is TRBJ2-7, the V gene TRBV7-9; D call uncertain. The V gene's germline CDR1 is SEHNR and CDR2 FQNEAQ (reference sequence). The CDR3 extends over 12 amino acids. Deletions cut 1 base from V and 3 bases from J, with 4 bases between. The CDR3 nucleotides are TGTGCCAGCAGCTTAGGAGACTACGAGCAGTACTTC. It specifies CASSLGDYEQYF. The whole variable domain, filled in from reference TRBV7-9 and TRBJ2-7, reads DTGVSQNPRHKITKRGQNVTFRCDPISEHNRLYWYRQTLGQGPEFLTYFQNEAQLEKSRLLSDRFSAERPKGSFSTLEIQRTEQGDSAMYLCASSLGDYEQYFGPGTRLTVT.

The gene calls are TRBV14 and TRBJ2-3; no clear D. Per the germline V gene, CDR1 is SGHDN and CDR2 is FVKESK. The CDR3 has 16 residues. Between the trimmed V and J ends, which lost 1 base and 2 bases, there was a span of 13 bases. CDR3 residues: CASSQAGWEPTDTQYF. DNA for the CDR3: TGTGCCAGCAGCCAAGCAGGCTGGGAACCCACAGATACGCAGTATTTT.

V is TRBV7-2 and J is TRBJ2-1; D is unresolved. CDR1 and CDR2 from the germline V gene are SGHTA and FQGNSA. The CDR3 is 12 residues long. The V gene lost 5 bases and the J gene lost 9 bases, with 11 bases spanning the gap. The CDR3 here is CASSIRSGEQFF. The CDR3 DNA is TGTGCCAGCAGCATTAGATCAGGTGAGCAGTTCTTC.

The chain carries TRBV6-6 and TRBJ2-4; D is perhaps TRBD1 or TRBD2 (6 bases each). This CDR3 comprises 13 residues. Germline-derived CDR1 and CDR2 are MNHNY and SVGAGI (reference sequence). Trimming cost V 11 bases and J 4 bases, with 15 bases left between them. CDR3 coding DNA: TGTGCCGTCCGGGAGCAGGGGAAAAACATTCAGTACTTC. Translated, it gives CAVREQGKNIQYF.

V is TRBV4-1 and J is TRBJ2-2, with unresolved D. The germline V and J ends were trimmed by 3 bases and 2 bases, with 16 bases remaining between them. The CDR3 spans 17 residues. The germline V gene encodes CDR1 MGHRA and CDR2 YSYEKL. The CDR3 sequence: CASSHGSRGSNTGELFF. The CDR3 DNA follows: TGCGCCAGCAGCCATGGCTCTCGCGGCAGTAACACCGGGGAGCTGTTTTTT.

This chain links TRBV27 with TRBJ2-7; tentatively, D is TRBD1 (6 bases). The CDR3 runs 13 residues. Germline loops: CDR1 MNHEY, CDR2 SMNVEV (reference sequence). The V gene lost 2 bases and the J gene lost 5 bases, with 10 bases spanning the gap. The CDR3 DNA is TGTGCCAGCAGTTTAACAGGGAAAAACGAGCAGTACTTC. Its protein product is CASSLTGKNEQYF.

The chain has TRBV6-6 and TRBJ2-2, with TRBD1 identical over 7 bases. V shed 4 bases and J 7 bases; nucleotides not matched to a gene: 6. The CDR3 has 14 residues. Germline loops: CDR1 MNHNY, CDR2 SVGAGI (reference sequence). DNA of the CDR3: TGTGCCAGCAGTTTGGGACAGCGAAGCGGGGAGCTGTTTTTT. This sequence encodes CASSLGQRSGELFF.

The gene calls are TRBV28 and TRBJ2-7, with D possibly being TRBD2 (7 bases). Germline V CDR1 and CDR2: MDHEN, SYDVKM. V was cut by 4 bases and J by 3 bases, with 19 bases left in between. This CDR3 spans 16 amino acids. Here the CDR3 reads CASSSVRGASYYEQYF. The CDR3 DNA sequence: TGTGCCAGCAGTTCCGTCCGGGGGGCCTCGTACTACGAGCAGTACTTC.

The CDR3 DNA reads as TGTGCCAGCAGTGACAGGGCCTATGGCTACACCTTC. This translates into CASSDRAYGYTF. The chain combines TRBV6-1 with TRBJ1-2; the D gene is possibly TRBD1 (5 bases). The CDR3 length is 12 residues. Germline CDR1 and CDR2: MNHNS and SASEGT. V was trimmed by 3 bases and J by 4 bases, leaving 6 bases between them.

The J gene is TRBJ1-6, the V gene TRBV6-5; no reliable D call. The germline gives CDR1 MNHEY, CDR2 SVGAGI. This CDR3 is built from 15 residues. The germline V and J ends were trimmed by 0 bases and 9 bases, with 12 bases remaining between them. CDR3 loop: CASSYSVNSGSPLHF. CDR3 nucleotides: TGTGCCAGCAGTTACTCGGTGAACTCAGGTTCACCCCTCCACTTT.

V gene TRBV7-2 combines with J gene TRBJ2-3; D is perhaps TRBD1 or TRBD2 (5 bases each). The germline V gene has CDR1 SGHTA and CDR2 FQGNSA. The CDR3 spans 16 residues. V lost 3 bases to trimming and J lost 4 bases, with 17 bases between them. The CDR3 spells CASSLPGPTPADTQYF. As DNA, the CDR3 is TGTGCCAGCAGCTTGCCGGGACCAACTCCCGCAGATACGCAGTATTTT.

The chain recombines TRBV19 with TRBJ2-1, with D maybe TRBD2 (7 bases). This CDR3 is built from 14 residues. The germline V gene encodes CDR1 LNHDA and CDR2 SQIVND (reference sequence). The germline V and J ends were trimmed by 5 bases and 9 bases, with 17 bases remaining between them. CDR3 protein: CASSGLRGRAEQFF. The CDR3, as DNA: TGTGCCAGTAGTGGTCTTAGGGGGAGGGCTGAGCAGTTCTTC.

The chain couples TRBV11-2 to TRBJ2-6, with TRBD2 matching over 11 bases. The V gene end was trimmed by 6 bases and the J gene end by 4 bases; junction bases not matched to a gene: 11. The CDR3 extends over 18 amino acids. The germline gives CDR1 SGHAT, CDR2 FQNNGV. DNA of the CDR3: TGTGCCAGCAGGTCACTAGCGGGGGCACCCACAGGGGCCAACGTCCTGACTTTC. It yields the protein CASRSLAGAPTGANVLTF. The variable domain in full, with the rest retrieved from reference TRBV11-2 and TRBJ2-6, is EAGVAQSPRYKIIEKRQSVAFWCNPISGHATLYWYQQILGQGPKLLIQFQNNGVVDDSQLPKDRFSAERLKGVDSTLKIQPAKLEDSAVYLCASRSLAGAPTGANVLTFGAGSRLTVL.

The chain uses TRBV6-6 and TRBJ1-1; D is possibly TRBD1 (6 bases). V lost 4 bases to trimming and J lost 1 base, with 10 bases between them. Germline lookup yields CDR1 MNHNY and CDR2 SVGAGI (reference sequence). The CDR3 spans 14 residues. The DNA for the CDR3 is TGTGCCAGCAGTTTCACAGGGACGAACACTGAAGCTTTCTTT. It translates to CASSFTGTNTEAFF.

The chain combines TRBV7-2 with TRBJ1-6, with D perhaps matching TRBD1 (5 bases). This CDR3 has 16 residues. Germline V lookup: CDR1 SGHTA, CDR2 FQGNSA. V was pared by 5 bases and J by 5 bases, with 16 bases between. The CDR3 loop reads CASSQRQTENNSPLHF. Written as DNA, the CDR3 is TGTGCCAGCAGCCAACGGCAGACAGAGAATAATTCACCCCTCCACTTT. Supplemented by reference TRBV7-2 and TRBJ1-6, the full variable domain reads GAGVSQSPSNKVTEKGKDVELRCDPISGHTALYWYRQSLGQGLEFLIYFQGNSAPDKSGLPSDRFSAERTGGSVSTLTIQRTQQEDSAVYLCASSQRQTENNSPLHFGNGTRLTVT.

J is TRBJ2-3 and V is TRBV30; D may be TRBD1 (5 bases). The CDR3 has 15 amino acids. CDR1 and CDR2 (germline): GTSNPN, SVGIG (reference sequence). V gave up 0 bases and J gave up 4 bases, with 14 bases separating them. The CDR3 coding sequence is TGTGCCTGGAGTGTCAGGCTGCAAGGGGCAGATACGCAGTATTTT. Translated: CAWSVRLQGADTQYF. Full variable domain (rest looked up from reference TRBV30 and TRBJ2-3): SQTIHQWPATLVQPVGSPLSLECTVEGTSNPNLYWYRQAAGRGLQLLFYSVGIGQISSEVPQNLSASRPQDRQFILSSKKLLLSDSGFYLCAWSVRLQGADTQYFGPGTRLTVL.

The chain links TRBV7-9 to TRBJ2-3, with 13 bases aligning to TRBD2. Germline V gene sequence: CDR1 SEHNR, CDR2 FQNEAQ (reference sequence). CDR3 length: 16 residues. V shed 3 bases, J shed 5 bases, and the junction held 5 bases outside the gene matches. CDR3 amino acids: CASSLGTSGTGDTQYF. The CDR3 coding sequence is TGTGCCAGCAGCTTGGGGACTAGCGGGACGGGAGATACGCAGTATTTT. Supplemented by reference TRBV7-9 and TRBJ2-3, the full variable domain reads DTGVSQNPRHKITKRGQNVTFRCDPISEHNRLYWYRQTLGQGPEFLTYFQNEAQLEKSRLLSDRFSAERPKGSFSTLEIQRTEQGDSAMYLCASSLGTSGTGDTQYFGPGTRLTVL.

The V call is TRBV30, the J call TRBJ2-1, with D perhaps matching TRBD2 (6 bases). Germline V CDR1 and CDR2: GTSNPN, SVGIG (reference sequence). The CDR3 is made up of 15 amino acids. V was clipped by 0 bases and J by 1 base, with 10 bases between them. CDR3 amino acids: CAWSVAGPSYNEQFF. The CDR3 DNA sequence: TGTGCCTGGAGTGTGGCGGGACCTTCCTACAATGAGCAGTTCTTC.